The 9 T cell receptor beta chains presented below share a single source sample, sequenced in a study of T-cell memory formation after mild COVID-19. TCRdb re-called the 5' RACE reads with MiXCR, one entry per CDR3 protein. Altogether approximately 110,000 distinct CDR3 sequences are present, around a fifth being singletons, with the ten largest covering roughly 40%. What was sequenced was PBMCs or a T cell subset sorted from them (not recorded which). These receptors were collected from a man aged 18 to 29 who had mild COVID-19 (a few samples of this study predate the infection). Cell type and time point are not known.

This clonotype turned up a few times. The genes are TRBV12-3 or TRBV12-4 and TRBJ2-7, with D unclear. V was shortened by 1 base and J by 0 bases, with 7 bases between the two germline ends. The CDR3 extends over 14 amino acids. This chain's CDR3 is CASSLVEHSYEQYF. The CDR3 bases are TGTGCCAGCAGTTTAGTGGAGCACTCCTACGAGCAGTACTTC.

The chain couples TRBV7-2 to TRBJ1-2; TRBD1 matches 7 bases. The CDR3 loop spans 15 amino acids. Germline V CDR1 and CDR2: SGHTA, FQGNSA. Germline trimming cut 4 bases from V and 4 bases from J; bases unmatched to any gene: 9. This chain's CDR3 is CASSSTGTALYGYTF. The CDR3 DNA follows: TGTGCCAGCAGCTCGACCGGGACAGCGCTCTATGGCTACACCTTC.

This sequence joins TRBV5-5 and TRBJ1-2; D is undetermined. V lost 4 bases and J lost 2, with 15 bases in between. From germline, CDR1 is SGHKS and CDR2 YYEKEE (reference sequence). CDR3 length: 15 residues. The CDR3 region has the DNA TGTGCCAGCAGCACCTTGCCCGGGTCAAACTATGGCTACACCTTC. Its protein product is CASSTLPGSNYGYTF.

This rearrangement joins TRBV4-1 to TRBJ2-7; D remains ambiguous. CDR1 and CDR2 (germline): MGHRA, YSYEKL. V was shortened by 1 base and J by 7 bases, with 14 bases between the two germline ends. There are 14 residues in the CDR3. The CDR3 protein is CASSQALTTGEQYV. Here the CDR3 DNA reads TGCGCCAGCAGCCAAGCCCTGACAACTGGGGAGCAGTACGTC.

This clonotype came up many times. The chain links TRBV5-1 to TRBJ1-5, with 8 nucleotides matching TRBD1. V shed 3 bases and J 5 bases; nucleotides not matched to a gene: 1. Germline V gene lookup returns CDR1 SGHRS and CDR2 YFSETQ. The CDR3 extends over 13 amino acids. The DNA of the CDR3 is TGCGCCAGCAGCTCGACAGGGGATCAGCCCCAGCATTTT. Translated: CASSSTGDQPQHF.

The chain has TRBV24-1 and TRBJ1-5; D ambiguous. Trimming stripped 2 bases from V and 7 bases from J, with 8 bases between. The CDR3 extends over 13 amino acids. Per the germline V gene, CDR1 is KGHDR and CDR2 is SFDVKD. In DNA form, the CDR3 reads TGTGCCACCAGTGATTCCTTGTGGCAGCCCCAGCATTTT. It specifies CATSDSLWQPQHF.

The chain joins TRBV20-1 to TRBJ2-1, with 7 bases that match TRBD2. The CDR3 loop spans 15 amino acids. Per the germline V gene, CDR1 is DFQATT and CDR2 is SNEGSKA (reference sequence). V lost 5 bases and J lost 8; bases outside the gene matches: 15. The CDR3 bases are TGCAGTGCTCCCCGGCTAGCGAGCGGGGTCGATGAGCAGTTCTTC. Protein: CSAPRLASGVDEQFF.

The sample holds a few counts of this clonotype. This chain uses TRBV12-3 or TRBV12-4 with TRBJ2-7; D is uncertain. The CDR3 runs to 12 residues. The V end lost 6 bases, the J end lost 0 bases, and 6 bases lay between the germline ends. CDR3 nucleotides: TGTGCCAGCAGCCAAAGCTCCTACGAGCAGTACTTC. Amino acids: CASSQSSYEQYF.

This chain uses TRBV6-5 with TRBJ1-2, with D unclear. Germline values: CDR1 MNHEY, CDR2 SVGAGI. This CDR3 is built from 16 residues. Between the trimmed V and J ends, which lost 0 bases and 3 bases, there was a span of 14 bases. The CDR3 loop is CASSYSIPTTDYGYTF. The CDR3 DNA is TGTGCCAGCAGTTACTCGATACCGACAACCGACTATGGCTACACCTTC.